The sequence of this TCR beta chain was determined in a study of shared clonotypes between healthy human individuals. An even split of each subset's genomic DNA across several immunoSEQ plates was performed. Unsorted PBMC samples were amplified in replicate PCRs containing 300 ng DNA, tens of thousands of T cell genomes. The table came from immunoSEQ multiplex PCR; TCRdb's copy has only in-frame clones and leaves some out. This table holds fewer than 500,000 clones, about 75% found once. Free of recent acute infections or vaccinations, the donors were healthy HIV-negative adults. Material for sequencing was PBMCs. This TCR came from a woman between 35 and 50 years old in good health. Some clones in this sample may be carry-over from other donors' samples.

The CDR3 is CASSLTGNTEAFF. The CDR3 DNA sequence: TGTGCCAGCAGCCTAACAGGTAACACTGAAGCTTTCTTT. V usage is TRBV14 and J usage is TRBJ1-1, with D tentatively TRBD1 (5 bases). Per the germline V gene, CDR1 is SGHDN and CDR2 is FVKESK. This CDR3 is 13 amino acids long. The V and J ends lost 4 bases and 2 bases respectively, with 8 bases between them.